This T cell receptor (beta chain) is from a study of blood T cells in healthy people across ages (dated by TCRdb to about 2015). Concerning the study at large: In model experiments, template switching captured roughly one uniquely barcoded TCR beta cDNA molecule for every two T cells. The study measured age-related changes in TCR beta repertoire diversity using deep sequencing normalized with unique cDNA molecular identifiers. The donors were divided into four age groups: young (average approximately 17 years), middle-aged (roughly 40), aged (62) and long-lived (around 87). The study analyzed two additional independent replicas of 1 million unique cDNA reads from the same blood draw for two donors, one aged 18 to 29 and one aged 80 or older.

Regarding this clonotype: What antigen it recognizes has not been identified. No clone much larger than this one lies a single base away; base qualities are absent.

The receptor library was made with 5' RACE. The sequencer listed for this sample is Illumina HiSeq 2500. The second PCR ran for about 7 to 11 cycles and used a J-beta primer mix along with a sample-barcoded 5' primer. A template-switch 5' adaptor carrying 12 random nucleotides introduced a unique molecular identifier onto each TCR beta cDNA molecule. Each sample yielded at least 2.5 million CDR3-containing paired-end reads. The Mint cDNA synthesis kit, primed by a TRBC-specific oligonucleotide, was used to synthesize first-strand cDNA from all RNA. After uracil-DNA glycosylase treatment, a first 18-cycle PCR used universal primers M1SS and BC2_uni_R on all cDNA. On the authors' methods: Each sample was normalized by randomly selecting 1 million high-quality reads, each carrying a distinct molecular identifier. Instead of being binned into consensus sequences, reads with shared molecular identifiers were discarded. MiTCR, run with a Q25 quality threshold and the strictest error-elimination algorithm, handled CDR3 identification, clonotype clustering and error correction. A nonparametric unseen species model with Euler transformation was used to estimate a lower bound on total TCR beta diversity. The public sequencing data were trimmed at Q25 with fastp and processed into clonotypes with MiXCR by TCRdb, which kept only in-frame beta chains. Rows are combined by CDR3 protein, so each entry shows the most common genes and DNA. The V and J calls, along with clone size, are taken from TCRdb and not from the paper's own processing. For this sample the table gives around 990,000 distinct CDR3 sequences, of which under 30% were detected only once. The biggest ten clones account for approximately 0.79% of the sample.

Systemically healthy Caucasian individuals from Russia, around 38 in total and aged about 6 to 100 years, were included as donors. Ten milliliters of peripheral blood were drawn from each donor into EDTA-treated Vacutainer tubes. Ficoll-Paque density-gradient centrifugation was used to isolate PBMCs, with at least 6.5 million per sample. Total RNA was extracted from PBMCs with Trizol reagent, with at least 5.5 micrograms obtained per sample. For every donor, flow cytometry on a PBMC aliquot measured the percentage of naive CD45RAhigh/CD27high T cells. The CDR3 spans 11 residues, from the cysteine through the phenylalanine. Of the read, only the CDR3 DNA is kept; its 33 bases are in frame from base 1. V gives up 5 bases and J gives up 3 bases, and the segment between their germline ends measures 2 bases. General conclusions and limits of the study: Conclusive comparison of naive and antigen-experienced compartments was prevented by the profiling of bulk unsorted PBMCs. The percentage of naive T cells measured by flow cytometry correlated strongly with observed TCR beta diversity. As age increased, observed TCR beta diversity per million T cells dropped in a roughly linear way, and a significant reduction was already evident by age roughly 40. The CMV infection status of donors was not known, potentially confounding age-related changes in expanded clonotypes. Compared with the aged group, more naive CD4+ T cells, fewer expanded clones and increased TCR diversity were shown by the long-lived group, suggesting age selection. Estimates of total diversity based on one million sequenced T cells were regarded as lower bounds and as underestimates.

This sample also appeared in a second study, on T cells of mothers and their children. The second study, in turn, reports: Nine systemically healthy Caucasian individuals served as donors, namely three mothers together with their six children. cDNA synthesis used all of the extracted RNA, with around 1.6 ug of RNA in each 15 ul reaction. In the second PCR, the M1S primer added sample barcodes and 2-4 random nucleotides. Over 8 million TCR beta CDR3 reads came from each mother, compared with around 3 million reads from each child. In both related and unrelated pairs, thymic selection shapes the output of TCR recombination in a similar way, with inherited differences having only a minor effect. Normalized repertoire overlap was always slightly but never significantly higher in related than unrelated mother-child pairs. With a sensitivity of approximately 100 clones per million clonotypes, no persistent microchimeric T cell clones were detected. To look for features that set related mother-child pairs apart from unrelated individuals, the researchers ran deep NGS to compare the TCR beta repertoires of mothers and children. Mothers averaged roughly 40 +/- 4 years of age and children averaged around 11 +/- 4 years. After adapter ligation was performed with NEBNext reagents, the libraries were sequenced on an Illumina HiSeq 2000 with 100+100 nt paired-end reads. Mother and child libraries were prepared a month apart and sequenced in separate runs to prevent cross-contamination. For each donor, between roughly 500,000 and 2,300,000 distinct TCR beta clonotypes were identified. Naive TCR beta clonotypes were estimated from low-frequency clonotypes matched to each donor's FACS-determined naive share, without sorting.

Material: blood. This receptor was taken from a girl aged 2-10 years in good health. The receptor chain draws on TRBV12-3 or TRBV12-4 and TRBJ1-5, with no confidently assigned D gene. The nucleotides read TGTGCCAGCAGTATCAATCAGCCCCAGCATTTT. It codes for CASSINQPQHF.